This T cell receptor beta chain was obtained from a study of response to subunit inactivated influenza vaccine. This clonotype was detected a few times. CDR1 is ENHRY, CDR2 SYGVKD, per germline. J gave up 8 bases and V 10 bases, and 13 bases lay outside the gene matches. CDR3 length equals 13 residues. TCRdb re-called the RT-PCR reads with MiXCR, one entry per CDR3 protein. The data show hundreds of thousands of distinct CDR3 sequences, less than 15% seen once. The rearrangement uses TRBV10-3 and TRBJ1-2, with 7 bases lining up with TRBD1. The source was PBMCs from blood, collected less than 15 days before vaccination. This sequence was found in a man aged 50-60 years who received an inactivated influenza vaccine. The CDR3 protein is CATRTGILNGYTF. CDR3 nucleotides: TGTGCCACCCGGACAGGAATCCTTAACGGCTACACCTTC.